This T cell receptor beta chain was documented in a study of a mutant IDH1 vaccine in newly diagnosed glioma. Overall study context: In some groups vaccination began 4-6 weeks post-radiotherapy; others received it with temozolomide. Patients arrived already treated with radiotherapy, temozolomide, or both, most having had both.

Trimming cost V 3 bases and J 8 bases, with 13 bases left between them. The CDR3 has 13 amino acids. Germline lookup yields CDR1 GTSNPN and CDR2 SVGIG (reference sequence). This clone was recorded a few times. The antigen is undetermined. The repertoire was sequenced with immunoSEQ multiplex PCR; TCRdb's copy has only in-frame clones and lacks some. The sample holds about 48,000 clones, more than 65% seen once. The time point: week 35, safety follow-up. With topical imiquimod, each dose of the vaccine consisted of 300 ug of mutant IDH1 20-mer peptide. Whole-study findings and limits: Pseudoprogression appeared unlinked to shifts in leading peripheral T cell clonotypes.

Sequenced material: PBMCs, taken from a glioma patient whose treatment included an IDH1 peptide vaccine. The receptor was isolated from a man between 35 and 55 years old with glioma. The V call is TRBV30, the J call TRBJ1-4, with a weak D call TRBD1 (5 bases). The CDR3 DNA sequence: TGTGCCTGGAGCTTGGGGCTGGAGGAAAAACTGTTTTTT. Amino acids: CAWSLGLEEKLFF.